This T cell receptor (beta chain) came from a study of blood T cell repertoires in COVID-19. This clone was observed once. Using immunoSEQ multiplex PCR, the repertoire was profiled, and TCRdb retains in-frame clones only, with some absent. The data contain hundreds of thousands of clones, about nine tenths of them singletons. Germline-derived CDR1 and CDR2 are MNHEY and SVGAGI. The length of the CDR3 is 15 residues. Trimming took off 2 bases at V and 5 bases at J, with 14 bases between the two ends. This receptor was identified in a woman under 30 who had recovered from COVID-19. Sequencing was performed on PBMCs or T cells enriched from blood (not recorded which). The chain employs TRBV6-5 and TRBJ2-3; D uncertain. CDR3 DNA: TGTGCCAGCAGTTACCCATCCGGTACCTTAGATACGCAGTATTTT. Its translation is CASSYPSGTLDTQYF.